At least ten counts were recorded for the clone carrying this T cell receptor beta chain. This record belongs to a study of blood T cells in healthy people across ages. Using a J-beta primer mix together with a sample-barcoded 5' primer, a second PCR was run for 7 to 11 cycles. Every cDNA molecule carried a tag from a template-switch adaptor bearing 12 random nucleotides. From the 5' RACE reads, TCRdb called clonotypes with MiXCR, one entry per CDR3 protein. The table has about 1.5 million distinct CDR3 sequences, 40% to 50% seen once; the top ten hold approximately 7.9%. A minimum of 6 micrograms of total RNA was extracted per sample. This CDR3 comprises 14 residues. The V end lost 6 bases, the J end lost 4 bases, and 18 bases lay between the germline ends. The germline V gene encodes CDR1 SQVTM and CDR2 ANQGSEA.

The source material was blood. The TCR was taken from a woman between 18 and 30 years old in good health. The V gene is TRBV29-1, the J gene TRBJ2-5; the D gene is possibly TRBD2 (6 bases). The CDR3 bases are TGCAGCGTCAGGCGGGACCAGAAAGGAGAGACCCAGTACTTC. This encodes CSVRRDQKGETQYF.